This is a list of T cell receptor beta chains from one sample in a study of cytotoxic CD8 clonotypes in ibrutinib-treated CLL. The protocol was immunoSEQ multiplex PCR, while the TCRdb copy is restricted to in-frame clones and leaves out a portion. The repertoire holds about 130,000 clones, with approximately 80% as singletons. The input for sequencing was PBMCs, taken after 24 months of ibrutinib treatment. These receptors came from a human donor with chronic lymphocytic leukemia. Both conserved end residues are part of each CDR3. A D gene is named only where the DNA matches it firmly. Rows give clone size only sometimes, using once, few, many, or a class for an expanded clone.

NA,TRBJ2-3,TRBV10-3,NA,CAISSLGSPSTDTQYF,TGTGCCATCAGTTCGTTGGGCAGTCCTAGCACAGATACGCAGTATTTT
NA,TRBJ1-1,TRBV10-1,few,CASSLTGNTEAFF,TGCGCCAGCAGTTTGACGGGAAACACTGAAGCTTTCTTT
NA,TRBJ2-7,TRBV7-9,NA,CASSLGLESREQYF,TGTGCCAGCAGCTTAGGACTAGAGTCTCGCGAGCAGTACTTC
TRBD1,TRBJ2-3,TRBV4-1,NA,CASSQGDRGQADTQYF,TGCGCCAGCAGCCAGGGAGACAGGGGCCAGGCAGATACGCAGTATTTT
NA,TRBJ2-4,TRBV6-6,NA,CASSADGILAKNIQYF,TGTGCCAGCAGTGCCGACGGAATACTAGCCAAAAACATTCAGTACTTC
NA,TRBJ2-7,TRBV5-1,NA,CASSPPSYEQYF,TGCGCCAGCAGCCCGCCCTCCTACGAGCAGTACTTC
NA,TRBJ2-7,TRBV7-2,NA,CASSLRVRGGRGNYHEQYF,TGTGCCAGCAGCTTACGTGTCCGCGGGGGCAGGGGAAATTACCACGAGCAGTACTTC
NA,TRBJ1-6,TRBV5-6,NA,CASSLVGTWNSPLHF,TGTGCCAGCAGCTTGGTGGGGACTTGGAATTCACCCCTCCACTTT
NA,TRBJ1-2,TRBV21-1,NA,CASSKVPHSNYGYTF,TGTGCCAGCAGCAAAGTGCCACACTCAAACTATGGCTACACCTTC
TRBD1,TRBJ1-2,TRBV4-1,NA,CASSQEGQGRGYTF,TGCGCCAGCAGCCAAGAGGGACAGGGTCGGGGCTACACCTTC
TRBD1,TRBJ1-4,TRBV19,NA,CASSVRDSELFF,TGTGCCAGTAGTGTCCGGGACAGTGAACTGTTTTTT
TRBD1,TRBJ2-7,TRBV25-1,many,CASSETGQGNSYEQYF,TGTGCCAGCAGTGAGACGGGACAGGGGAACTCCTACGAGCAGTACTTC
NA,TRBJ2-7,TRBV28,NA,CASRSPEGDEQYF,TGTGCCAGCAGATCGCCCGAGGGGGACGAGCAGTACTTC
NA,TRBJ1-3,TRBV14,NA,CASSQVGGNSGNTIYF,TGTGCCAGCAGCCAAGTAGGGGGGAACTCTGGAAACACCATATATTTT
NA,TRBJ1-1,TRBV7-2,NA,CASSRERTRGINTEAFF,TGTGCCAGCAGCCGCGAGAGGACCCGAGGGATAAACACTGAAGCTTTCTTT
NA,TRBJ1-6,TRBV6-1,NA,CASSKTDIYNSPLHF,TGTGCCAGCAGCAAGACAGATATCTATAATTCACCCCTCCACTTT
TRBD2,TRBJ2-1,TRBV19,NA,CASSISSGKYNEQFF,TGTGCCAGTAGTATATCTAGCGGGAAATACAATGAGCAGTTCTTC
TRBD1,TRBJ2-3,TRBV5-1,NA,CASSLGQGTGTDTQYF,TGCGCCAGCAGCTTGGGACAGGGTACGGGCACAGATACGCAGTATTTT
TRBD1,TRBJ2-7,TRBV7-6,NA,CASSLGPGQGAYEQYF,TGTGCCAGCAGCTTAGGGCCGGGACAGGGGGCATACGAGCAGTACTTC
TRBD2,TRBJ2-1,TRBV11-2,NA,CASSTTPGLVVGEQFF,TGTGCCAGCAGCACGACGCCGGGACTAGTAGTCGGTGAGCAGTTCTTC
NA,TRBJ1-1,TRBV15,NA,CATSRDQRVGDTEAFF,TGTGCCACCAGCAGAGATCAAAGGGTAGGGGACACTGAAGCTTTCTTT
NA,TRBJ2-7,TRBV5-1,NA,CASSPGPRAVNAYEQYF,TGCGCCAGCAGCCCTGGCCCCCGGGCCGTAAACGCCTACGAGCAGTACTTC
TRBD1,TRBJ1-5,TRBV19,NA,CASKMGQGYGQPQHF,TGTGCCAGTAAGATGGGACAGGGGTACGGTCAGCCCCAGCATTTT
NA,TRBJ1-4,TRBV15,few,CATSRVEGTNEKLFF,TGTGCCACCAGCAGAGTGGAGGGAACGAATGAAAAACTGTTTTTT
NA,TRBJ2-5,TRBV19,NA,CASSISGLGSRETQYF,TGTGCCAGTAGTATTAGTGGGTTAGGCTCCAGGGAGACCCAGTACTTC
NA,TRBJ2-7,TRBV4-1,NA,CASSQDRTGYETYEQYF,TGCGCCAGCAGCCAAGATCGGACCGGGTACGAGACCTACGAGCAGTACTTC
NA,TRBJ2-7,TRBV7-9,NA,CASSLGGHRYEQYF,TGTGCCAGCAGCTTAGGTGGCCACCGCTACGAGCAGTACTTC
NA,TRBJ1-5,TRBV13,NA,CASSWGPPLPSNQPQHF,TGTGCCAGCAGCTGGGGACCGCCGCTCCCTAGCAATCAGCCCCAGCATTTT
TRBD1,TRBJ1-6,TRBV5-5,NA,CASSYGTGYNSPLHF,TGTGCCAGCAGCTACGGGACAGGGTATAATTCACCCCTCCACTTT
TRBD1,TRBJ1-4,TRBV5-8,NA,CASSPGQGRTNEKLFF,TGTGCCAGCAGCCCAGGACAGGGGAGAACTAATGAAAAACTGTTTTTT
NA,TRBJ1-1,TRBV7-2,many,CASSGSSTNTEAFF,TGTGCCAGCAGCGGGAGCAGCACGAACACTGAAGCTTTCTTT
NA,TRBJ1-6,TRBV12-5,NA,CASGPGGSSPLHF,TGTGCTAGTGGTCCTGGCGGATCGTCACCCCTCCACTTT
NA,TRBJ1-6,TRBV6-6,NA,CASSYREGMDSPLHF,TGTGCCAGCAGTTACCGGGAGGGAATGGATTCACCCCTCCACTTT
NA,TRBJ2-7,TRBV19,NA,CASRFDSWAYEQYF,TGTGCCAGTAGGTTTGACAGTTGGGCCTACGAGCAGTACTTC
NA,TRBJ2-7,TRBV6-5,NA,CASSGDGPYEQYF,TGTGCCAGCAGTGGGGACGGGCCCTACGAGCAGTACTTC
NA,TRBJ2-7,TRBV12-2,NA,CASRLDCRGGSGEQYF,TGTGCAAGTCGCTTAGATTGTAGGGGGGGATCTGGCGAGCAGTACTTC
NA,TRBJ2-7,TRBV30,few,CAWRPDTYEQYF,TGTGCCTGGAGACCCGACACCTACGAGCAGTACTTC
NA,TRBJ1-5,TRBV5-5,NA,CASSPGGREVSQHF,TGTGCCAGCAGCCCTGGGGGCAGGGAGGTGTCCCAGCATTTT
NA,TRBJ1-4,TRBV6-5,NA,CASSSQGKLFF,TGTGCCAGCAGTTCCCAGGGAAAACTGTTTTTT
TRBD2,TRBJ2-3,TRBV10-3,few,CAIRGTSGSARNPSTDTQYF,TGTGCCATCAGGGGGACTAGCGGGTCCGCACGAAATCCTAGCACAGATACGCAGTATTTT